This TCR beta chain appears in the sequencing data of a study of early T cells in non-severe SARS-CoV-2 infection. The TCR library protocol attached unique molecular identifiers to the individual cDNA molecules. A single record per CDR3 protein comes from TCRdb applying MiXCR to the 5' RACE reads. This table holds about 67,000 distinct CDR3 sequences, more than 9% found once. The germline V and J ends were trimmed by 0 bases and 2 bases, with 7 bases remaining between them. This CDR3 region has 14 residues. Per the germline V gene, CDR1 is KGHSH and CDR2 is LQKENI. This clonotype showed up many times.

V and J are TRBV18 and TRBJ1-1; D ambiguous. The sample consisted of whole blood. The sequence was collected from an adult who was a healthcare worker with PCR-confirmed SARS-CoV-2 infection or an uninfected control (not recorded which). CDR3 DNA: TGTGCCAGCTCACCACCGAACAGAAACACTGAAGCTTTCTTT. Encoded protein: CASSPPNRNTEAFF.